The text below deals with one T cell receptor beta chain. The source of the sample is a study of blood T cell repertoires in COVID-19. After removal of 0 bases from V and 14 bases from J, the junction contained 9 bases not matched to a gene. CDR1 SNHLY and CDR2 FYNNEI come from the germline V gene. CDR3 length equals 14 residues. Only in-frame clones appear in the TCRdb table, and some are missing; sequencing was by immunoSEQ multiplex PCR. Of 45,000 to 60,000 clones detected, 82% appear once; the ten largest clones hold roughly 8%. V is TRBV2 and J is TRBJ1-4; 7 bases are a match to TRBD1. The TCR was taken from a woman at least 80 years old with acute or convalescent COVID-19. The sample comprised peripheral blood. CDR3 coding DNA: TGTGCCAGCAGTGAAGCGCTTCTAGGGGGCCAGCTGTTTTTT. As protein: CASSEALLGGQLFF.